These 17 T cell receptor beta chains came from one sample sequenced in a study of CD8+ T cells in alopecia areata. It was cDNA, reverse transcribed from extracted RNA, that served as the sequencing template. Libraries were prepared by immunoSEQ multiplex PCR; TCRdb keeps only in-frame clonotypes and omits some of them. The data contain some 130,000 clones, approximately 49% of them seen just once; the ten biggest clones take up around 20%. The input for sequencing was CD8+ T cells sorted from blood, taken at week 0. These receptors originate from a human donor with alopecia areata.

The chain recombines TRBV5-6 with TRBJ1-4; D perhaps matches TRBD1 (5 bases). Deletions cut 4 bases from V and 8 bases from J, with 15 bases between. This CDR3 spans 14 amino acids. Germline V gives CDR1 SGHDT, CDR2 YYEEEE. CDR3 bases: TGTGCCAGCAGCGACCACAGGTCCTACGAAAAACTGTTTTTT. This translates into CASSDHRSYEKLFF.

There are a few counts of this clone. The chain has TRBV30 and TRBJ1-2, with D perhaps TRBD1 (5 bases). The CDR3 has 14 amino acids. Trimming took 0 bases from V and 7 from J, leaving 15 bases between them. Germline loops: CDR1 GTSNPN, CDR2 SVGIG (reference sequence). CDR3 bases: TGTGCCTGGAGTGTAGGGGCAGGGTACTTTGGCTACACCTTC. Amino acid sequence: CAWSVGAGYFGYTF.

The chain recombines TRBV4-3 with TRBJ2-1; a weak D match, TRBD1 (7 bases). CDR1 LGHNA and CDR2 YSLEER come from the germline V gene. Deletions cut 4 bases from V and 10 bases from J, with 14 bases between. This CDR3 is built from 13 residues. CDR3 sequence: CASSRSSGGEQFF. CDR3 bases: TGCGCCAGCAGCCGCTCATCAGGGGGGGAGCAGTTCTTC.

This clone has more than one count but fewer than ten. The CDR3 here is CAWTGPDSTDTQYF. DNA for the CDR3: TGTGCCTGGACAGGGCCAGATAGCACAGATACGCAGTATTTT. The gene calls are TRBV30 and TRBJ2-3; D may be TRBD1 (5 bases). The CDR3 totals 14 residues. Trimming pared 4 bases from V and 0 bases from J, leaving 11 bases between. From germline, CDR1 is GTSNPN and CDR2 SVGIG (reference sequence).

Written as DNA, the CDR3 is TGCAGCGTTGAAGTGTGGGACAGGGGCACCTACGAGCAGTACTTC. Protein product: CSVEVWDRGTYEQYF. The chain combines TRBV29-1 with TRBJ2-5; 10 nucleotides agree with TRBD1. The J call is uncertain, as TRBJ2-7 better fits the DNA end. Germline V gene sequence: CDR1 SQVTM, CDR2 ANQGSEA. This CDR3 contains 15 residues.

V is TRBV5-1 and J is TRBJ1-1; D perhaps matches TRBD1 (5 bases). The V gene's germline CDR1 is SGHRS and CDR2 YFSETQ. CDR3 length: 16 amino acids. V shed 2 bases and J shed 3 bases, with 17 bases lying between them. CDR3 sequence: CASSFPRAGQYTEAFF. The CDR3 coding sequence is TGCGCCAGCAGCTTCCCCCGCGCAGGGCAATACACTGAAGCTTTCTTT.

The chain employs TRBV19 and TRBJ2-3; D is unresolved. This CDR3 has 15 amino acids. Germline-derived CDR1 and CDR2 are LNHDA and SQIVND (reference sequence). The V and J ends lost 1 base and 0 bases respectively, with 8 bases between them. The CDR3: CASSIGTESTDTQYF. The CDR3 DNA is TGTGCCAGTAGTATAGGAACGGAGAGCACAGATACGCAGTATTTT.

CDR3 region: CASSVWGEVLDTQYF. CDR3 in DNA: TGTGCCAGCAGTGTTTGGGGTGAGGTTTTAGATACGCAGTATTTT. The V gene is TRBV27, the J gene TRBJ2-3; D uncertain. Germline assignment: CDR1 MNHEY and CDR2 SMNVEV (reference sequence). V gave up 5 bases and J gave up 5 bases, with 17 bases separating them. This CDR3 is built from 15 residues.

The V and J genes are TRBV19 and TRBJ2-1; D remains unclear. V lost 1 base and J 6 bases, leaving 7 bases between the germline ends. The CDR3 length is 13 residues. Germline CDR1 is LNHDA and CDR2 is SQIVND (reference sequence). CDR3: CASSIGAVNEQFF. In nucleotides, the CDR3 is TGTGCCAGTAGTATAGGGGCAGTCAATGAGCAGTTCTTC.

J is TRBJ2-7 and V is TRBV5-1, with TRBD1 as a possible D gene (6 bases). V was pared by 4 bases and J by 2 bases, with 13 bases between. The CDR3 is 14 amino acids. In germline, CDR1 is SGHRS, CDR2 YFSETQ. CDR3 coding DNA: TGCGCCAGCAGCACCCGGGACAAGCCCTACGAGCAGTACTTC. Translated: CASSTRDKPYEQYF. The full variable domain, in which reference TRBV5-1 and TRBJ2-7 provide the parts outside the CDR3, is KAGVTQTPRYLIKTRGQQVTLSCSPISGHRSVSWYQQTPGQGLQFLFEYFSETQRNKGNFPGRFSGRQFSNSRSEMNVSTLELGDSALYLCASSTRDKPYEQYFGPGTRLTVT.

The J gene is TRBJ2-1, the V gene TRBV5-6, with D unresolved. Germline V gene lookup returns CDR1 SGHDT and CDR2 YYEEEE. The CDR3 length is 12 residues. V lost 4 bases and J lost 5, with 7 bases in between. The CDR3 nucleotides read TGTGCCAGCAGCGCGTGGGACAATGAGCAGTTCTTC. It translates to CASSAWDNEQFF.

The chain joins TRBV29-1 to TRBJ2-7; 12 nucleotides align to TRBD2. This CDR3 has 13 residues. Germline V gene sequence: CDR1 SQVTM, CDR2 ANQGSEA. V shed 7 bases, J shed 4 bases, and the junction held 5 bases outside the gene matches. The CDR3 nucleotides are TGCAGCGCTAGCGGGGGGGCAAGTTACGAGCAGTACTTC. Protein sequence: CSASGGASYEQYF.

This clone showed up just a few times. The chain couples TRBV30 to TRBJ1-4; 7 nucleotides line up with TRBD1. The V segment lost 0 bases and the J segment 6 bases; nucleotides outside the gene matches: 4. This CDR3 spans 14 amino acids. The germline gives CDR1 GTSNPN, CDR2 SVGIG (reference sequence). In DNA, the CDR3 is TGTGCCTGGAGTGTACCAGGGGGTCATGAAAAACTGTTTTTT. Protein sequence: CAWSVPGGHEKLFF.

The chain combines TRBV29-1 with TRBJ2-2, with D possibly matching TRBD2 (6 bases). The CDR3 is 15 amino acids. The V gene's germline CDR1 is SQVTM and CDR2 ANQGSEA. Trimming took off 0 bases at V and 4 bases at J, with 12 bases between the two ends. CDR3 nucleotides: TGCAGCGTTGAAGATTATGGAGGGGCCACCGGGGAGCTGTTTTTT. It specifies CSVEDYGGATGELFF.

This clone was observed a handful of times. CDR3 region: CASRGGTHSYEQYF. The CDR3 DNA follows: TGTGCCAGCAGGGGGGGGACTCACTCGTACGAGCAGTACTTC. This sequence joins TRBV25-1 and TRBJ2-7, with TRBD2 matching 7 bases. Per germline, CDR1 MGHDK and CDR2 SYGVNS. After removal of 6 bases from V and 4 bases from J, the junction contained 9 bases not matched to a gene. CDR3 size: 14 residues.

The CDR3 DNA reads as TGTGCCAGCAGCTTGGTGGCTTCTAATTCACCCCTCCACTTT. Translation gives CASSLVASNSPLHF. This chain joins TRBV5-6 and TRBJ1-6; D call uncertain. Germline CDR1 is SGHDT and CDR2 is YYEEEE. V was shortened by 0 bases and J by 6 bases, with 7 bases between the two germline ends. This CDR3 is built from 14 residues.

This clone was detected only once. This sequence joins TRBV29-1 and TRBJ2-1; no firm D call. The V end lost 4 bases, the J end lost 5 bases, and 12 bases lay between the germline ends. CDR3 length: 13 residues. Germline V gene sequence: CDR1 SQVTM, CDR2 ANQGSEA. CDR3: CSVVRTTDNEQFF. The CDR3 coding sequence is TGCAGCGTTGTACGCACTACCGACAATGAGCAGTTCTTC.